Below, 5 T cell receptor beta chains from the same sample are listed, as sequenced in a study of OX40 agonist ivuxolimab in advanced cancers. Generated by immunoSEQ multiplex PCR, the TCRdb table keeps only in-frame clones and is missing some. The sample carries 70,000 or so clones, 85% to 90% recorded once. The material was CD4+ or CD8+ T cells sorted from blood, obtained in a trial of the OX40 agonist ivuxolimab. The source is an adult with an advanced solid tumor such as melanoma, head and neck, liver or kidney cancer.

This sequence joins TRBV7-3 and TRBJ1-1; D unclear. This CDR3 spans 14 amino acids. Trimming pared 0 bases from V and 0 bases from J, leaving 5 bases between. Germline assignment: CDR1 SGHTA and CDR2 FQGTGA. The CDR3 nucleotides read TGTGCCAGCAGCTTAACAGGGATGAACACTGAAGCTTTCTTT. Translated: CASSLTGMNTEAFF.

This clone appeared once. CDR3 DNA: TGTGCCAGCAGGGACCGGGACAGGGATTCCGGGGAGCTGTTTTTT. This sequence encodes CASRDRDRDSGELFF. The genes are TRBV7-6 and TRBJ2-2; TRBD1 agrees at 9 bases. This CDR3 contains 15 residues. J was trimmed by 6 bases and V by 6 bases; bases with no gene match: 8. The germline CDR1 and CDR2 sequences are SGHVS and FNYEAQ.

In nucleotides, the CDR3 is TGTGCCACCAGCAGAGAAGGGGTTAACTATGGCTACACCTTC. Encoded protein: CATSREGVNYGYTF. The chain couples TRBV15 to TRBJ1-2; D is possibly TRBD1 (5 bases). Germline V gene sequence: CDR1 LNHNV, CDR2 YYDKDF (reference sequence). V was pared by 0 bases and J by 1 base, with 6 bases between. The CDR3 has 14 residues.

The V call is TRBV7-8, the J call TRBJ1-2; D is unclear. The CDR3 totals 13 residues. Trimming left V 1 base short and J 6 bases short, with 9 bases between. The V gene's germline CDR1 is SGHVS and CDR2 FQNEAQ. CDR3 nucleotides: TGTGCCAGCAGCTTAGTTGGATTAAATGGCTACACCTTC. Translated, it gives CASSLVGLNGYTF.

The chain employs TRBV4-2 and TRBJ2-3; D not resolved. This CDR3 contains 18 residues. Germline V gene data show CDR1 as LGHNA and CDR2 as YNFKEQ. Trimming took 0 bases from V and 0 from J, leaving 16 bases between them. This CDR3 reads CASSQDVGSISSTDTQYF. The CDR3 nucleotides read TGTGCCAGCAGCCAAGATGTGGGCAGCATCTCTAGCACAGATACGCAGTATTTT.